This T cell receptor beta chain stems from a study of Tregs in tolerant kidney transplant recipients. This clone was seen a single time. Mixed chimerism was transient after nonmyeloablative marrow transplants from related graft donors. Libraries were prepared by immunoSEQ multiplex PCR; TCRdb keeps only in-frame clonotypes and omits some of them. The table lists roughly 86,000 clones, approximately 94% of them singletons, with under 2% in the top ten. The CDR3 runs 14 residues. Germline-derived CDR1 and CDR2 are SQVTM and ANQGSEA. The trim removed 7 bases at V and 1 base at J, leaving 6 bases unmatched.

The source is a human patient who received a combined kidney and bone marrow transplant. Some T cells may originate from the graft donor. The material was CD4+ T cells from blood (PBMCs), obtained 12 months after the transplant. The gene calls are TRBV29-1 and TRBJ2-5, with 10 bases matching TRBD2. As DNA, the CDR3 is TGCAGCGGACTACTAGCGGGATCCCAAGAGACCCAGTACTTC. It specifies CSGLLAGSQETQYF. The full variable domain, with the rest looked up from reference TRBV29-1 and TRBJ2-5, is SAVISQKPSRDICQRGTSLTIQCQVDSQVTMMFWYRQQPGQSLTLIATANQGSEATYESGFVIDKFPISRPNLTFSTLTVSNMSPEDSSIYLCSGLLAGSQETQYFGPGTRLLVL.